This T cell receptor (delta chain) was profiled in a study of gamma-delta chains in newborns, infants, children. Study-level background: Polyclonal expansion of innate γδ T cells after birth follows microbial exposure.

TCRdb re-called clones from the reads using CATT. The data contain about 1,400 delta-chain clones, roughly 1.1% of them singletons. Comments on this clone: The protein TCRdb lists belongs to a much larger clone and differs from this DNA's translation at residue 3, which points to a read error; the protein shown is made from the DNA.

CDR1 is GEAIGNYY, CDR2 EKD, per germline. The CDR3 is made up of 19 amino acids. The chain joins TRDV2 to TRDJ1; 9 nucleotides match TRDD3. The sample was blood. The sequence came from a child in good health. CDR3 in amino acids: CARDTLTGGATSATDKLIF. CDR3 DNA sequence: TGTGCCCGTGACACTCTGACTGGGGGAGCCACGTCCGCCACCGATAAACTCATCTTT.